Listed below are T cell receptor beta chains from one sample, sequenced in a study of T cell repertoires in cytomegalovirus infection. TCRdb reprocessed the reads via MiXCR and lists one record per CDR3 protein. Here the sample spans fewer than 200,000 distinct CDR3 sequences, about 22% being singletons. The antigens these receptors bind are not known. The input for sequencing was CD8+ T cells from cultured PBMCs, taken from culture after CMV antigen stimulation. Receptors originate from a human donor in good health (CMV status not recorded). Some clones in this sample may be carry-over from other donors' samples. Both conserved end residues are part of each CDR3. A D gene is named only where the DNA matches it firmly. Clone sizes are given selectively: once, few, many, or a class where the clone is expanded.

TRBV27	TRBJ2-1	TRBD1	.	CASSPLQGFIGDEQFF	TGTGCCAGCAGTCCCCTACAGGGGTTTATAGGGGATGAGCAGTTCTTC
TRBV7-2	TRBJ2-6	TRBD1	.	CASSLVGGQGANVLTF	TGTGCCAGCAGCTTAGTTGGGGGACAGGGGGCCAACGTCCTGACTTTC
TRBV27	TRBJ2-2	TRBD1	.	CASSPVTGANTGELFF	TGTGCCAGCAGTCCAGTAACAGGGGCGAACACCGGGGAGCTGTTTTTT
TRBV6-5	TRBJ1-1	.	.	CASSPENTEAFF	TGTGCCAGCAGTCCAGAGAACACTGAAGCTTTCTTT
TRBV12-3/TRBV12-4	TRBJ1-2	.	.	CASSLADSYYGYTF	TGTGCCAGCAGTTTAGCGGACTCCTACTATGGCTACACCTTC
TRBV4-3	TRBJ2-2	TRBD2	.	CASSQEGEGGELFF	TGCGCCAGCAGCCAAGAGGGGGAGGGCGGGGAGCTGTTTTTT
TRBV5-6	TRBJ2-1	.	few	CASTQGGQGQFF	TGTGCCAGCACCCAGGGCGGCCAGGGGCAGTTCTTC
TRBV28	TRBJ2-5	.	few	CASSPDMGIQETQYF	TGTGCCAGCAGTCCCGATATGGGGATCCAAGAGACCCAGTACTTC
TRBV7-6	TRBJ1-1	.	few	CASSPIDMNTEAFF	TGTGCCAGCAGCCCGATAGACATGAACACTGAAGCTTTCTTT
TRBV6-6	TRBJ1-4	.	.	CASGPRATNEKLFF	TGTGCCAGCGGTCCACGCGCAACTAATGAAAAACTGTTTTTT
TRBV13	TRBJ1-1	.	few	CASTLRTVNTEAFF	TGTGCCAGCACCCTCCGGACAGTGAACACTGAAGCTTTCTTT
TRBV4-3	TRBJ2-1	.	.	CASSQDIRGQLYNEQFF	TGCGCCAGCAGCCAAGATATCCGGGGGCAATTATACAATGAGCAGTTCTTC
TRBV6-5	TRBJ1-1	.	many	CASSYRGFSNTEAFF	TGTGCCAGCAGTTATCGCGGGTTTTCGAACACTGAAGCTTTCTTT
TRBV6-1	TRBJ1-5	.	.	CASIPQGRLEPQHF	TGTGCCAGCATCCCTCAGGGGCGTCTGGAGCCCCAGCATTTT
TRBV6-1	TRBJ1-1	.	.	CASNTGHTEAFF	TGTGCCAGCAATACAGGGCACACTGAAGCTTTCTTT
TRBV7-3	TRBJ2-3	.	.	CASSFQRAQYF	TGTGCCAGCAGCTTCCAGCGTGCGCAGTATTTT
TRBV7-3	TRBJ2-3	TRBD1	.	CASSNPGTGPGDTQYF	TGTGCCAGCAGCAACCCCGGGACAGGGCCCGGAGATACGCAGTATTTT
TRBV9	TRBJ2-2	.	.	CASSHRDRPGELFF	TGTGCCAGCAGCCACCGCGACAGACCGGGGGAGCTGTTTTTT
TRBV6-1	TRBJ1-5	.	.	CASSEVGGRSNQPQHF	TGTGCCAGCAGTGAAGTCGGGGGCCGGTCCAATCAGCCCCAGCATTTT
TRBV7-2	TRBJ2-5	.	few	CASSSPTGVETQYF	TGTGCCAGCAGCTCGCCCACGGGGGTGGAGACCCAGTACTTC
TRBV10-1	TRBJ2-1	TRBD2	.	CASSERKFGGSSYNEQFF	TGCGCCAGCAGCGAGAGGAAGTTCGGCGGGAGCTCCTACAATGAGCAGTTCTTC
TRBV7-6	TRBJ2-1	.	few	CASSFLGDNYNEQFF	TGTGCCAGCAGCTTCCTCGGGGATAACTACAATGAGCAGTTCTTC
TRBV7-9	TRBJ1-4	TRBD1	.	CASSLGVTGTNEKLFF	TGTGCCAGCAGCTTAGGTGTGACAGGGACTAATGAAAAACTGTTTTTT
TRBV6-1	TRBJ1-1	.	few	CASCRGRLNTEAFF	TGTGCCAGCTGTCGGGGACGGTTGAACACTGAAGCTTTCTTT
TRBV6-2/TRBV6-3	TRBJ1-2	.	.	CASRPSQTGGPNYGYTF	TGTGCCAGCAGACCGAGCCAAACTGGGGGCCCAAACTATGGCTACACCTTC
TRBV7-2	TRBJ1-1	.	few	CASSPHRVNTEAFF	TGTGCCAGCAGCCCTCACAGGGTGAACACTGAAGCTTTCTTT
TRBV6-5	TRBJ2-7	TRBD1	few	CASRPTGGGLYEQYF	TGTGCCAGCAGACCGACAGGGGGTGGGCTGTACGAGCAGTACTTC
TRBV7-2	TRBJ2-3	TRBD1	.	CASSLGDREIDTQYF	TGTGCCAGCAGCTTAGGGGACAGGGAGATAGATACGCAGTATTTT
TRBV7-7	TRBJ2-1	.	.	CASSLGDILYNEQFF	TGTGCTAGCAGCTTAGGGGACATCCTCTACAATGAGCAGTTCTTC
TRBV7-6	TRBJ1-5	.	many	CASSLGTGQPQHF	TGTGCCAGCAGCTTAGGAACCGGGCAGCCCCAGCATTTT
TRBV4-1	TRBJ2-1	.	.	CASSQTSSYNEQFF	TGCGCCAGCAGCCAAACGAGCTCCTACAATGAGCAGTTCTTC
TRBV11-1	TRBJ2-7	TRBD2	.	CASSPTGGHSYEQYF	TGTGCCAGCAGCCCAACGGGAGGGCACTCCTACGAGCAGTACTTC
TRBV7-9	TRBJ1-1	.	.	CASSLGDSLNTEAFF	TGTGCCAGCAGCTTGGGAGACAGTTTGAACACTGAAGCTTTCTTT
TRBV12-3/TRBV12-4	TRBJ2-4	TRBD2	.	CASSGLAGAMKNIQYF	TGTGCCAGCAGCGGACTAGCGGGGGCCATGAAAAACATTCAGTACTTC
TRBV7-9	TRBJ1-1	TRBD1	.	CASDRLRDRASGTEAFF	TGTGCCAGCGACCGACTCCGGGACAGGGCCTCTGGCACTGAAGCTTTCTTT
TRBV7-8	TRBJ1-1	.	.	CASTSSVTEAFF	TGTGCCAGCACCTCATCCGTTACTGAAGCTTTCTTT
TRBV7-9	TRBJ1-2	TRBD1	.	CASSLGTGDGYTF	TGTGCCAGCAGCCTGGGGACAGGGGATGGCTACACCTTC
TRBV27	TRBJ2-3	TRBD2	.	CASRRGGTVDTQYF	TGTGCCAGCAGGCGGGGGGGCACCGTGGATACGCAGTATTTT
TRBV4-3	TRBJ2-7	.	.	CASSQPRTGSSYEQYF	TGCGCCAGCAGCCAACCCCGGACGGGAAGCTCCTACGAGCAGTACTTC
TRBV7-2	TRBJ1-3	TRBD1	few	CASSLQGVGNTIYF	TGTGCCAGCAGCTTACAGGGGGTTGGAAACACCATATATTTT
TRBV9	TRBJ2-7	TRBD1	.	CASSVGDSYEQYF	TGTGCCAGCAGCGTAGGGGACAGCTACGAGCAGTACTTC
TRBV12-3/TRBV12-4	TRBJ1-1	TRBD1	few	CASRMTGGGGTEAFF	TGTGCCAGCAGAATGACAGGGGGTGGGGGCACTGAAGCTTTCTTT
TRBV7-6	TRBJ2-3	.	.	CASEGRGPDTQYF	TGTGCCAGCGAAGGCAGGGGACCAGATACGCAGTATTTT
TRBV7-8	TRBJ1-3	.	.	CASSLAPGHRNTIYF	TGTGCCAGCAGCTTAGCGCCCGGACACCGAAACACCATATATTTT
TRBV7-9	TRBJ1-2	.	.	CASSPVLRDGYTF	TGTGCCAGCAGCCCCGTCCTGAGGGATGGCTACACCTTC
TRBV7-8	TRBJ2-5	.	few	CASSLARDLDGIIETQYF	TGTGCCAGCAGCTTAGCGAGGGACCTTGACGGGATTATCGAGACCCAGTACTTC
TRBV6-2/TRBV6-3	TRBJ2-5	.	.	CASSYSRLPGETQYF	TGTGCCAGCAGTTACTCAAGGCTCCCCGGAGAGACCCAGTACTTC
TRBV7-2	TRBJ2-5	.	.	CASTAEGWVETQYF	TGTGCCAGCACCGCTGAGGGGTGGGTGGAGACCCAGTACTTC